Listed here are 11 T cell receptor beta chains from one sample, sequenced in a study of blood T cell repertoires in COVID-19. The method was immunoSEQ multiplex PCR; TCRdb's version includes in-frame clones alone and lacks a portion of them. Found here are approximately 69,000 clones, roughly 76% of them singletons; the top ten hold approximately 22%. Sequencing was performed on peripheral blood. The origin of the receptors is a woman between 65 and 79 years old with acute or convalescent COVID-19.

This rearrangement joins TRBV12-5 to TRBJ1-2; tentatively, D is TRBD1 (6 bases). CDR3 size: 12 residues. V was clipped by 3 bases and J by 5 bases, with 7 bases between them. The germline gives CDR1 LGHNT, CDR2 FRNRAP. CDR3 loop: CASGFGQYGYTF. In nucleotides, the CDR3 is TGTGCTAGTGGTTTCGGACAGTATGGCTACACCTTC.

This chain joins TRBV27 and TRBJ1-5, with D unclear. V shed 2 bases and J shed 7 bases, with 12 bases lying between them. Germline CDR1 MNHEY, CDR2 SMNVEV (reference sequence). The CDR3 sequence is 14 residues long. CDR3 DNA sequence: TGTGCCAGCAGTTTAGGGGAGGGTATGCAGCCCCAGCATTTT. Protein sequence: CASSLGEGMQPQHF.

The chain carries TRBV6-1 and TRBJ1-5; 11 bases match TRBD1. The CDR3 is made up of 18 amino acids. Looked up from germline, CDR1 is MNHNS and CDR2 is SASEGT. V gave up 3 bases and J gave up 4 bases; unmatched junction bases: 11. The CDR3 coding sequence is TGTGCCAGCAGTGAGTACCCATCGGGGACAGGGGGTAATCAGCCCCAGCATTTT. Amino acid sequence: CASSEYPSGTGGNQPQHF.

The chain combines TRBV3-1 (or the pseudogene TRBV3-2) with TRBJ2-1; TRBD2 is a possible D gene (6 bases). This CDR3 has 14 amino acids. V was shortened by 3 bases and J by 11 bases, with 17 bases between the two germline ends. The germline V gene has CDR1 LGHDT and CDR2 YNNKEL (reference sequence). CDR3 loop: CASSHYTGGAQQFF. CDR3 sequence (DNA): TGTGCCAGCAGCCACTACACGGGCGGGGCACAGCAGTTCTTC.

Only a few counts were recorded for this clone. The CDR3: CASSIGTGISGANVLTF. The CDR3 nucleotides read TGTGCCAGTAGTATAGGAACAGGGATCTCTGGGGCCAACGTCCTGACTTTC. The chain is built from TRBV19 and TRBJ2-6, with a possible D match to TRBD1 (6 bases). The germline CDR1 and CDR2 sequences are LNHDA and SQIVND (reference sequence). V was shortened by 1 base and J by 0 bases, with 10 bases between the two germline ends. CDR3 length equals 17 residues.

A remark on this clone: Its ends do not fully match the called genes, so a read error is possible. The CDR3 sequence: CASSLATPRPETQYF. The CDR3, as DNA: TGTGCCAGCAGTTTAGCGACCCCTAGGCCAGAGACCCAGTACTTC. This sequence joins TRBV13 and TRBJ2-5; a weak D match, TRBD2 (5 bases). This CDR3 region has 15 residues. CDR1 is PRHDT and CDR2 is FYEKMQ in the germline V gene (reference sequence).

The rearrangement uses TRBV19 and TRBJ1-5; D perhaps matches TRBD1 (6 bases). The CDR3 length is 17 residues. Germline CDR1 LNHDA, CDR2 SQIVND (reference sequence). The V end lost 7 bases, the J end lost 6 bases, and 25 bases lay between the germline ends. CDR3 in amino acids: CASNHPLGHWDSQPQHF. The DNA for the CDR3 is TGTGCCAGTAATCACCCCCTGGGACACTGGGATAGTCAGCCCCAGCATTTT.

The V gene is TRBV19, the J gene TRBJ2-3; tentatively, D is TRBD2 (5 bases). CDR1 and CDR2 (germline): LNHDA, SQIVND (reference sequence). The CDR3 is 13 amino acids. Trimming stripped 6 bases from V and 4 bases from J, with 11 bases between. CDR3 in amino acids: CASSPLRADTQYF. In nucleotides, the CDR3 is TGTGCCAGTAGCCCACTGAGGGCAGATACGCAGTATTTT. The variable domain in full, completed from reference TRBV19 and TRBJ2-3, reads DGGITQSPKYLFRKEGQNVTLSCEQNLNHDAMYWYRQDPGQGLRLIYYSQIVNDFQKGDIAEGYSVSREKKESFPLTVTSAQKNPTAFYLCASSPLRADTQYFGPGTRLTVL.

The chain couples TRBV30 to TRBJ1-1, with D possibly TRBD1 on 6 matching bases. Germline CDR1 GTSNPN, CDR2 SVGIG (reference sequence). The CDR3 consists of 12 residues. V lost 8 bases to trimming and J lost 6 bases, with 16 bases between them. The CDR3 DNA sequence: TGTGCCGAATCAAGGGGGTACGCTGAAGCTTTCTTT. Translated: CAESRGYAEAFF.

The chain recombines TRBV5-1 with TRBJ2-2, with 13 bases aligning to TRBD2. The V gene's germline CDR1 is SGHRS and CDR2 YFSETQ. The CDR3 spans 17 residues. The trim removed 4 bases at V and 7 bases at J, leaving 10 bases unmatched. The CDR3 nucleotides are TGCGCCAGCAGCGAAGGACTAGCGGGAGTCAAGGGCGGGGAGCTGTTTTTT. Translation: CASSEGLAGVKGGELFF.

The table lists this clone with a count of one. V is TRBV6-5 and J is TRBJ2-7; 7 bases map to TRBD1. With V trimmed by 5 bases and J by 1 base, 5 bases remained unmatched. Germline V gene sequence: CDR1 MNHEY, CDR2 SVGAGI. The CDR3 has 14 residues. The CDR3 coding sequence is TGTGCCAGCAGTCAGGGACAGAATTCCTACGAGCAGTACTTC. This sequence encodes CASSQGQNSYEQYF.